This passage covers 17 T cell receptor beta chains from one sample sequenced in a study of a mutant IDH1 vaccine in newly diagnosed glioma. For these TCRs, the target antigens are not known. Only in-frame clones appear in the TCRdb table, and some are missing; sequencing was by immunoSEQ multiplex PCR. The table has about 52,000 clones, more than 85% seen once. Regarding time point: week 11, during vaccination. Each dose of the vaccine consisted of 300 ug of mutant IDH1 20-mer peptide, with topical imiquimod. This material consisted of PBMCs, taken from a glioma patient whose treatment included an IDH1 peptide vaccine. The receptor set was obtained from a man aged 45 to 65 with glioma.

The CDR3 nucleotides read TGTGCCAGCAGCTTAGATCACGGCCTAGGGCCTAATGAAAAACTGTTTTTT. It codes for CASSLDHGLGPNEKLFF. The V and J genes are TRBV11-2 and TRBJ1-4; D gene ambiguous. The V gene lost 0 bases and the J gene lost 3 bases, with 14 bases spanning the gap. This CDR3 has 17 residues. Per germline, CDR1 SGHAT and CDR2 FQNNGV.

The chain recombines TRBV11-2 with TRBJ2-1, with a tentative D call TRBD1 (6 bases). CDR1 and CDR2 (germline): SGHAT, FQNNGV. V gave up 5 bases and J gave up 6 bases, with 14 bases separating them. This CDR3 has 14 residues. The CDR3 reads CASSQTGPPNEQFF. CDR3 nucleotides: TGTGCCAGCAGCCAGACAGGTCCCCCCAATGAGCAGTTCTTC.

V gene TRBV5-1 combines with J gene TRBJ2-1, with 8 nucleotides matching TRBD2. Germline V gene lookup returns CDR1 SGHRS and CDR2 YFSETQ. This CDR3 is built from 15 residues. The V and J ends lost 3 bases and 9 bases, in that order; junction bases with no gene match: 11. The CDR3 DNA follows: TGCGCCAGCAGCTCCCCCGGGACTAGAAAAGGTGAGCAGTTCTTC. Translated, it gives CASSSPGTRKGEQFF.

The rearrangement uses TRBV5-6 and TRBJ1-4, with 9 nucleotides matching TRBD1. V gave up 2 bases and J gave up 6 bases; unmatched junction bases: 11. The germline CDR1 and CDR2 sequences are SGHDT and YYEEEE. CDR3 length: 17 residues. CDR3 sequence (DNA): TGTGCCAGCAGCTTAGTCTCCGGGACAGGGTTGGATGAAAAACTGTTTTTT. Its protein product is CASSLVSGTGLDEKLFF.

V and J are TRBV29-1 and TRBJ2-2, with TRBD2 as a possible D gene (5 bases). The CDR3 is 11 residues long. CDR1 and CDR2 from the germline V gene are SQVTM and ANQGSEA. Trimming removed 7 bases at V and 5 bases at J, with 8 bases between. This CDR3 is CSGTETGELFF. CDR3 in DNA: TGCAGCGGGACTGAAACCGGGGAGCTGTTTTTT.

The CDR3, as DNA: TGTGCCAGCAGCTCGACTTCCCAGGGGACTTACTACACTGAAGCTTTCTTT. Translation: CASSSTSQGTYYTEAFF. V and J are TRBV5-5 and TRBJ1-1; D is perhaps TRBD1 (6 bases). Trimming removed 3 bases at V and 3 bases at J, with 21 bases between. The CDR3 totals 17 residues. Germline CDR1 reads SGHKS; CDR2 reads YYEKEE (reference sequence).

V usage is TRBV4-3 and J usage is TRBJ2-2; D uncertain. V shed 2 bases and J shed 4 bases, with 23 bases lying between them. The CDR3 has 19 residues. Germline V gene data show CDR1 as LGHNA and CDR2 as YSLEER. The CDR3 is CASSQIVPGRAFVTGELFF. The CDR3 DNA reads TGCGCCAGCAGCCAAATCGTACCCGGACGGGCTTTCGTCACCGGGGAGCTGTTTTTT.

The CDR3 reads CASSPGTGGFEQYF. In nucleotides, the CDR3 is TGTGCCAGTAGCCCGGGGACAGGGGGGTTCGAGCAGTACTTC. V is TRBV19 and J is TRBJ2-7; TRBD1 matches at 11 bases. This CDR3 comprises 14 residues. Trimming took 6 bases from V and 6 from J; bases not matched to a gene: 7. Germline assignment: CDR1 LNHDA and CDR2 SQIVND (reference sequence).

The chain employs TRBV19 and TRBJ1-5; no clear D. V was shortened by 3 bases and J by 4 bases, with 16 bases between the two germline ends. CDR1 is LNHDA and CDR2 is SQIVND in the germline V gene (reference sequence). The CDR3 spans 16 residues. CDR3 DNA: TGTGCCAGTAGTATCGTGGCAGGCAGCGGGAATCAGCCCCAGCATTTT. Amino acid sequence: CASSIVAGSGNQPQHF.

The CDR3 reads CASSLGRGMGTDTQYF. Here the CDR3 DNA reads TGCGCCAGCAGCTTGGGCCGGGGCATGGGCACAGATACGCAGTATTTT. The chain uses TRBV5-1 and TRBJ2-3, with D tentatively TRBD1 or TRBD2 (5 bases each). This CDR3 comprises 16 residues. Germline CDR1 SGHRS, CDR2 YFSETQ. V lost 0 bases, J lost 1 base, and 12 bases lay in between.

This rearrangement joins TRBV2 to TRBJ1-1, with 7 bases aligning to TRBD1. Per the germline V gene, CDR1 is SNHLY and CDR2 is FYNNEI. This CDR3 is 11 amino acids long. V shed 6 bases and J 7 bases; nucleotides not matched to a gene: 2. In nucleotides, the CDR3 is TGTGCCAGCAGGTACAGGGGTGAAGCTTTCTTT. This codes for CASRYRGEAFF.

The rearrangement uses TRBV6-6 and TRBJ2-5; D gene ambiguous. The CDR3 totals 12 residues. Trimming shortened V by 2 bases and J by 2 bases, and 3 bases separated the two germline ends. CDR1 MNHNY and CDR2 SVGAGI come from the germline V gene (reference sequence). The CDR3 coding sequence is TGTGCCAGCAGTTACGAGCAAGAGACCCAGTACTTC. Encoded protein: CASSYEQETQYF.

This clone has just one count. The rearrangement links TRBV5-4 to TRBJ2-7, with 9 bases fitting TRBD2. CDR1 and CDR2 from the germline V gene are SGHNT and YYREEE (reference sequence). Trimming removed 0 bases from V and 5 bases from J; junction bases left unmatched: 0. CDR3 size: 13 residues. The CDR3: CASSLGLADEQYF. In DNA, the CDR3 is TGTGCCAGCAGCTTGGGACTAGCGGACGAGCAGTACTTC.

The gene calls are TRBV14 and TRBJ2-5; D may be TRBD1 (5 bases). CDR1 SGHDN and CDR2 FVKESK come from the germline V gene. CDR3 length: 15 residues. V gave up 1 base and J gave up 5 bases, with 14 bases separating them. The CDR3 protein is CASSQVMGPRETQYF. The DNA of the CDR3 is TGTGCCAGCAGCCAAGTTATGGGGCCTCGGGAGACCCAGTACTTC. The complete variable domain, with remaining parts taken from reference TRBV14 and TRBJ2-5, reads EAGVTQFPSHSVIEKGQTVTLRCDPISGHDNLYWYRRVMGKEIKFLLHFVKESKQDESGMPNNRFLAERTGGTYSTLKVQPAELEDSGVYFCASSQVMGPRETQYFGPGTRLLVL.

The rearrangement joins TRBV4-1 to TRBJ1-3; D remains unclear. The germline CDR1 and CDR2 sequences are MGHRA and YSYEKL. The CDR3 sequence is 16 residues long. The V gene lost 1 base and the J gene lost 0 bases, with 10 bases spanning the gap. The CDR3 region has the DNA TGCGCCAGCAGCCAAGTTACGCCCTCCTCTGGAAACACCATATATTTT. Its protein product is CASSQVTPSSGNTIYF.

The CDR3 region has the DNA TGTGCCAGCAGCGCAGGACAGGGGCGTTTTCAGCCCCAGCATTTT. It is translated as CASSAGQGRFQPQHF. V gene TRBV9 combines with J gene TRBJ1-5, with 9 bases matching TRBD1. V lost 3 bases and J lost 6; bases outside the gene matches: 7. The CDR3 loop spans 15 amino acids. Per the germline V gene, CDR1 is SGDLS and CDR2 is YYNGEE. The whole variable domain, remainder taken from reference TRBV9 and TRBJ1-5, is DSGVTQTPKHLITATGQRVTLRCSPRSGDLSVYWYQQSLDQGLQFLIQYYNGEERAKGNILERFSAQQFPDLHSELNLSSLELGDSALYFCASSAGQGRFQPQHFGDGTRLSIL.

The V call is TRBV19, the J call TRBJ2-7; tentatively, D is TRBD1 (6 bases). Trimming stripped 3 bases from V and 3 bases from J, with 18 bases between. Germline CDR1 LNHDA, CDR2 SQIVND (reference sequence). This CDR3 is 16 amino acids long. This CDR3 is CASSIAQGALGYEQYF. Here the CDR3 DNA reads TGTGCCAGTAGTATCGCACAGGGAGCCTTGGGCTACGAGCAGTACTTC.